This record looks at one TCR beta chain sequence and its context. Its antigen remains unknown. This sample is drawn from a study of T-cell memory formation after mild COVID-19. Study-wide findings and caveats: Those CD4+ clones that contracted were mainly in CM and EM (CD8+ ones in EMRA).

TCR alpha and TCR beta cDNA libraries carrying sample barcodes and UMIs were produced by 5'RACE using constant-segment primers. Using its own MiXCR run on the 5' RACE reads, TCRdb lists one record per CDR3 protein. The repertoire holds approximately 240,000 distinct CDR3 sequences, around 17% seen once, with about 4% in the top ten. V gave up 5 bases and J gave up 5 bases; unmatched junction bases: 5. Germline V gene data show CDR1 as SGHTA and CDR2 as FQGNSA. CDR3 length: 14 amino acids. The V call is TRBV7-2, the J call TRBJ2-7; 11 nucleotides agree with TRBD2. This clonotype was obtained from a young man who had mild COVID-19 (a few samples of this study predate the infection). Cell type and time point are not known. Sequencing input: PBMCs or a T cell subset sorted from them (not recorded which). CDR3 region: CASSPRLAGHEQYF. The CDR3 DNA reads as TGTGCCAGCAGCCCCAGACTAGCGGGGCACGAGCAGTACTTC.